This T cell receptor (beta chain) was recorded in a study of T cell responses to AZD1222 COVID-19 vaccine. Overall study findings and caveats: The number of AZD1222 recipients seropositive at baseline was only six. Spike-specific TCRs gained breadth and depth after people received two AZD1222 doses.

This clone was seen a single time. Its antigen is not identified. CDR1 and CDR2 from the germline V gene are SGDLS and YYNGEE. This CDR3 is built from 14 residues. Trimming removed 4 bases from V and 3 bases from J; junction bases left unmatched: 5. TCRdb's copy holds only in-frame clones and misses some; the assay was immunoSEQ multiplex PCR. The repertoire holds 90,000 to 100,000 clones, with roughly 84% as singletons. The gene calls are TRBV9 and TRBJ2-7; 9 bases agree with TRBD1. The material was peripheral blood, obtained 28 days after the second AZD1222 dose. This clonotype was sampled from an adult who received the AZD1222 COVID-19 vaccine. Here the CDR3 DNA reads TGTGCCAGCAGCCGTCGGGGACAGGGCTACGAGCAGTACTTC. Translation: CASSRRGQGYEQYF.